The entry that follows covers one T cell receptor (beta chain) sequence. Its antigen remains unidentified. This specimen belongs to a study of radiotherapy plus CTLA-4 blockade in lung cancer. At the level of the study: Among all patients, roughly 17% showed objective responses, while 30% to 35% had disease control.

CDR1 KGHSH and CDR2 LQKENI come from the germline V gene. The V and J ends lost 3 bases and 8 bases respectively, with 13 bases between them. The CDR3 totals 13 residues. Study observations and caveats: Early shifts in blood T cell clones, with interferon-beta, reportedly predicted response best. There was expansion of tumor-derived TCR clones in blood after radiotherapy plus ipilimumab.

Data came from immunoSEQ multiplex PCR; TCRdb stores just in-frame clones and leaves some out. The sample includes 110,000 or so clones, about 83% seen only once; the top ten take 5.2%. The V gene is TRBV18, the J gene TRBJ1-2; the D is unclear. The starting material was peripheral blood, obtained from a patient treated with radiotherapy plus ipilimumab. This TCR derives from a human donor with non-small cell lung cancer who had a partial response to radiotherapy plus ipilimumab. The CDR3, as DNA: TGTGCCAGCTCACCGGGTAGCGCCGGGGGCTACACCTTC. This gives the protein CASSPGSAGGYTF.